These 27 T cell receptor beta chains originate from one sample sequenced in a study of T-cell memory formation after mild COVID-19 (dated by TCRdb to the early 2020s). Libraries were prepared through 5' RACE. Instrument on record: Illumina NovaSeq 6000. TCRdb redid the processing of the public reads, applying fastp at Q25 and MiXCR, and retained in-frame beta chains. One record per CDR3 amino acid sequence lists the most common genes and DNA. This sample is represented by 450,000 to 700,000 distinct CDR3 sequences; approximately 18% of them were singletons. The ten largest clones add up to approximately 12% of the sample. The sample taken for sequencing was PBMCs or a T cell subset sorted from them (not recorded which). These receptors were taken from an adult woman who had mild COVID-19 (a few samples of this study predate the infection). The sample titles of this study are shuffled in the database, so cell type and time point are left out; the donor was told from shared clones.

The V gene is TRBV5-4, the J gene TRBJ2-3; 7 nucleotides align to TRBD1. V lost 7 bases and J lost 5; bases outside the gene matches: 10. Germline CDR1 SGHNT, CDR2 YYREEE (reference sequence). CDR3 length: 14 amino acids. The CDR3 sequence: CASYSEGAGDTQYF. For the CDR3, the DNA is TGTGCCAGCTACTCCGAGGGGGCGGGAGATACGCAGTATTTT.

This chain connects TRBV4-1 to TRBJ1-2; TRBD1 is a possible D gene (5 bases). The V gene lost 3 bases and the J gene lost 2 bases, with 7 bases spanning the gap. In germline, CDR1 is MGHRA, CDR2 YSYEKL. The CDR3 length is 13 residues. CDR3 amino acids: CASSHRTNYGYTF. The CDR3 DNA sequence: TGCGCCAGCAGCCATCGGACAAACTATGGCTACACCTTC.

The V call is TRBV20-1, the J call TRBJ2-7; D might be TRBD2 (5 bases). Germline V gene sequence: CDR1 DFQATT, CDR2 SNEGSKA (reference sequence). This CDR3 contains 13 residues. Trimming cost V 2 bases and J 4 bases, with 12 bases left between them. The CDR3 loop reads CSARPGSQYEQYF. The CDR3 DNA sequence: TGCAGTGCTAGACCGGGGTCCCAATACGAGCAGTACTTC.

This clonotype was seen a few times. The chain joins TRBV7-2 to TRBJ1-6, with D perhaps TRBD1 (5 bases). The CDR3 has 15 residues. From germline, CDR1 is SGHTA and CDR2 FQGNSA. V was cut by 1 base and J by 6 bases, with 10 bases left in between. The CDR3, as DNA: TGTGCCAGCAGCTTAGAACAGGCTCGTAATTCACCCCTCCACTTT. This codes for CASSLEQARNSPLHF.

This clonotype was recorded a few times. The CDR3 loop reads CASSQLTRGSSYNEQFF. The CDR3 region has the DNA TGCGCCAGCAGCCAACTGACCCGAGGGAGCTCCTACAATGAGCAGTTCTTC. The chain has TRBV4-1 and TRBJ2-1; TRBD2 is a possible D gene (5 bases). CDR1 MGHRA and CDR2 YSYEKL come from the germline V gene. Trimming shortened V by 2 bases and J by 0 bases, and 14 bases separated the two germline ends. CDR3 size: 17 residues.

The chain employs TRBV7-2 and TRBJ2-7; D is possibly TRBD2 (6 bases). CDR3 length: 16 amino acids. In germline, CDR1 is SGHTA, CDR2 FQGNSA. Trimming cost V 1 base and J 0 bases, with 13 bases left between them. CDR3 nucleotides: TGTGCCAGCAGCTTAGGCGGCGGGGCCCGCTCCTACGAGCAGTACTTC. It encodes CASSLGGGARSYEQYF.

The rearrangement links TRBV5-4 to TRBJ2-1; 7 nucleotides match TRBD1. V dropped 4 bases and J dropped 8; count of bases not matched to a gene: 9. There are 14 residues in the CDR3. In germline, CDR1 is SGHNT, CDR2 YYREEE (reference sequence). In DNA form, the CDR3 reads TGTGCCAGCAGCCGGGACAGTACCCACGATGAGCAGTTCTTC. Amino acid sequence: CASSRDSTHDEQFF.

This clonotype has just a few counts. V gene TRBV9 combines with J gene TRBJ1-1; TRBD1 matches 11 bases. The trim removed 2 bases at V and 7 bases at J, leaving 10 bases unmatched. Per germline, CDR1 SGDLS and CDR2 YYNGEE. This CDR3 has 16 amino acids. The CDR3 nucleotides are TGTGCCAGCAGCGTCGACGCGGGAGGGACAGGGGGTGAAGCTTTCTTT. As protein: CASSVDAGGTGGEAFF.

This clonotype was seen more than once but under ten times. This chain links TRBV24-1 with TRBJ2-3; no definite D call. The CDR3 totals 11 residues. The germline V gene has CDR1 KGHDR and CDR2 SFDVKD. The CDR3 nucleotides are TGTGCGTGTGCCTTGGGGGATACGCAGTATTTT. Its protein product is CACALGDTQYF.

In its sample, this clonotype was seen a few times. The gene calls are TRBV3-1 and TRBJ2-7; the D is unclear. V lost 1 base and J 3 bases, leaving 13 bases between the germline ends. Per the germline V gene, CDR1 is LGHDT and CDR2 is YNNKEL (reference sequence). The CDR3 runs to 15 residues. The CDR3 sequence: CASSQGGLPFYEQYF. DNA for the CDR3: TGTGCCAGCAGCCAAGGTGGGTTACCCTTCTACGAGCAGTACTTC.

This clonotype was found many times. This rearrangement joins TRBV12-3 or TRBV12-4 to TRBJ1-5; D might be TRBD1 (5 bases). There are 13 residues in the CDR3. V was clipped by 1 base and J by 6 bases, with 7 bases between them. Here the CDR3 reads CASSLVDSQPQHF. In nucleotides, the CDR3 is TGTGCCAGCAGTTTAGTCGACAGTCAGCCCCAGCATTTT.

The rearrangement links TRBV5-1 to TRBJ2-7, with 9 bases matching TRBD2. The V gene end was trimmed by 0 bases and the J gene end by 0 bases; junction bases not matched to a gene: 10. There are 18 residues in the CDR3. Germline loops: CDR1 SGHRS, CDR2 YFSETQ. In DNA form, the CDR3 reads TGCGCCAGCAGCTTGGCCAAGCTAGCGGGGCAGAGCTCCTACGAGCAGTACTTC. It codes for CASSLAKLAGQSSYEQYF.

This clonotype was observed at least ten times. The chain combines TRBV4-1 with TRBJ2-7; D is possibly TRBD2 (5 bases). Germline V gives CDR1 MGHRA, CDR2 YSYEKL. The CDR3 consists of 14 residues. V lost 0 bases and J 7 bases, leaving 13 bases between the germline ends. The CDR3: CASSQDISPGEQYF. Written as DNA, the CDR3 is TGCGCCAGCAGCCAAGATATCTCCCCGGGGGAGCAGTACTTC.

This clonotype has a count of ten or more. V gene TRBV9 combines with J gene TRBJ2-1; a possible D gene is TRBD1 (6 bases). V was cut by 4 bases and J by 4 bases, with 15 bases left in between. Germline V gene lookup returns CDR1 SGDLS and CDR2 YYNGEE. The CDR3 runs 15 residues. In DNA form, the CDR3 reads TGTGCCAGCAGCCCCCCAGGGGTAGCTTACAATGAGCAGTTCTTC. Translation: CASSPPGVAYNEQFF.

The chain combines TRBV7-2 with TRBJ2-6; no reliable D call. The V gene's germline CDR1 is SGHTA and CDR2 FQGNSA. The CDR3 is 17 amino acids. V was shortened by 4 bases and J by 0 bases, with 13 bases between the two germline ends. Here the CDR3 reads CASSSTGSPSGANVLTF. The CDR3 coding sequence is TGTGCCAGCAGCTCAACCGGGTCGCCCTCTGGGGCCAACGTCCTGACTTTC.

This clonotype was seen at least ten times. The genes are TRBV5-6 and TRBJ2-1; the D is unclear. This CDR3 has 11 residues. Germline values: CDR1 SGHDT, CDR2 YYEEEE. V was cut by 0 bases and J by 10 bases, with 5 bases left in between. The CDR3 region has the DNA TGTGCCAGCAGCTTGGATGCAGAGCAGTTCTTC. Protein product: CASSLDAEQFF.

This clonotype was seen repeatedly, ten times or more. V is TRBV5-1 and J is TRBJ2-1; perhaps TRBD2 as D (6 bases). In germline, CDR1 is SGHRS, CDR2 YFSETQ. With 2 bases removed from V and 14 bases from J, the gap between germline ends came to 17 bases. The CDR3 sequence is 13 residues long. The CDR3 nucleotides read TGCGCCAGCAGCTTAGATCAGGGACTGGACAAGTTCTTC. Its translation is CASSLDQGLDKFF. Full variable domain (missing parts from reference TRBV5-1 and TRBJ2-1): KAGVTQTPRYLIKTRGQQVTLSCSPISGHRSVSWYQQTPGQGLQFLFEYFSETQRNKGNFPGRFSGRQFSNSRSEMNVSTLELGDSALYLCASSLDQGLDKFFGPGTRLTVL.

V usage is TRBV6-2 or TRBV6-3 and J usage is TRBJ1-1; D is undetermined. Germline V CDR1 and CDR2: MNHEY, SVGEGT. Trimming pared 0 bases from V and 0 bases from J, leaving 8 bases between. The CDR3 runs to 15 residues. This CDR3 is CASSYSARMNTEAFF. CDR3 in DNA: TGTGCCAGCAGTTACTCCGCCAGAATGAACACTGAAGCTTTCTTT.

This clonotype was found a few times. The rearrangement joins TRBV7-2 to TRBJ2-1; D is perhaps TRBD2 (7 bases). This CDR3 has 15 amino acids. The V end was cut by 10 bases, the J end by 0 bases, with 16 bases between. The germline gives CDR1 SGHTA, CDR2 FQGNSA. The chain's CDR3 is CATSGGRGSYNEQFF. Written as DNA, the CDR3 is TGTGCCACCTCCGGGGGGCGGGGCTCCTACAATGAGCAGTTCTTC.

The V and J genes are TRBV11-2 and TRBJ1-6, with a possible D match to TRBD1 (5 bases). The CDR3 has 17 amino acids. Trimming left V 1 base short and J 6 bases short, with 16 bases between. Looked up from germline, CDR1 is SGHAT and CDR2 is FQNNGV. The CDR3 DNA is TGTGCCAGCAGCTTAGGGGTGGCCGGGACGGCTAATTCACCCCTCCACTTT. Its protein product is CASSLGVAGTANSPLHF.

This clonotype occurred many times. One end of the junction varies from germline; a read error may be responsible. This sequence joins TRBV5-1 and TRBJ2-5, with a possible D match to TRBD2 (5 bases). This CDR3 spans 13 amino acids. CDR1 SGHRS and CDR2 YFSETQ come from the germline V gene. CDR3 coding DNA: TGTGCCAGCAGTTTAGCGTCGCAAGAGACCCAGTACTTC. Amino acids: CASSLASQETQYF. Combining the CDR3 with reference TRBV5-1 and TRBJ2-5 gives the whole variable domain KAGVTQTPRYLIKTRGQQVTLSCSPISGHRSVSWYQQTPGQGLQFLFEYFSETQRNKGNFPGRFSGRQFSNSRSEMNVSTLELGDSALYLCASSLASQETQYFGPGTRLLVL.

This clonotype has only a few counts. V is TRBV4-3 and J is TRBJ2-7; D might be TRBD1 or TRBD2, each matching 5 bases. Germline lookup yields CDR1 LGHNA and CDR2 YSLEER. The CDR3 extends over 15 amino acids. V was pared by 0 bases and J by 6 bases, with 15 bases between. The CDR3 protein is CASSQDRDGWGEQYF. CDR3 nucleotides: TGCGCCAGCAGCCAAGATCGGGACGGGTGGGGCGAGCAGTACTTC.

This clonotype was observed a handful of times. The chain employs TRBV7-8 and TRBJ2-2, with a tentative D call TRBD2 (5 bases). Trimming removed 2 bases at V and 4 bases at J, with 8 bases between. Germline CDR1 SGHVS, CDR2 FQNEAQ. There are 14 residues in the CDR3. This CDR3 is CASSLRAATGELFF. The CDR3 DNA sequence: TGTGCCAGCAGCTTAAGAGCGGCCACCGGGGAGCTGTTTTTT. The full variable domain, with the rest looked up from reference TRBV7-8 and TRBJ2-2, is GAGVSQSPRYKVAKRGQDVALRCDPISGHVSLFWYQQALGQGPEFLTYFQNEAQLDKSGLPSDRFFAERPEGSVSTLKIQRTQQEDSAVYLCASSLRAATGELFFGEGSRLTVL.

This clonotype was recorded once. This chain joins TRBV20-1 and TRBJ2-5; TRBD1 might be the D (6 bases). The CDR3 extends over 12 amino acids. V lost 2 bases and J lost 7, with 11 bases in between. The germline gives CDR1 DFQATT, CDR2 SNEGSKA (reference sequence). CDR3 sequence (DNA): TGCAGTGCTAGATTGGCAGGGGTGACCCAGTACTTC. Translation: CSARLAGVTQYF.

V is TRBV14 and J is TRBJ2-7; no clear D. The CDR3 sequence is 16 residues long. CDR1 SGHDN and CDR2 FVKESK come from the germline V gene. V was shortened by 1 base and J by 2 bases, with 15 bases between the two germline ends. CDR3 sequence (DNA): TGTGCCAGCAGCCAAGCGATCGTGGACCGCGCCTACGAGCAGTACTTC. It yields the protein CASSQAIVDRAYEQYF.

This clonotype has more than one count but fewer than ten. The genes are TRBV2 and TRBJ2-4; 10 bases align to TRBD1. This CDR3 has 16 residues. Germline trimming cut 2 bases from V and 5 bases from J; bases unmatched to any gene: 6. Looked up from germline, CDR1 is SNHLY and CDR2 is FYNNEI. DNA for the CDR3: TGTGCCAGCAGTGAAAGGGACAGGGGATTGGAAAACATTCAGTACTTC. Protein product: CASSERDRGLENIQYF. Full variable domain (outside the CDR3, taken from reference TRBV2 and TRBJ2-4): EPEVTQTPSHQVTQMGQEVILRCVPISNHLYFYWYRQILGQKVEFLVSFYNNEISEKSEIFDDQFSVERPDGSNFTLKIRSTKLEDSAMYFCASSERDRGLENIQYFGAGTRLSVL.

V usage is TRBV6-5 and J usage is TRBJ2-3, with unresolved D. CDR3 size: 16 residues. Germline V gene data show CDR1 as MNHEY and CDR2 as SVGAGI. With 0 bases removed from V and 0 bases from J, the gap between germline ends came to 10 bases. CDR3 in amino acids: CASSYSSGPSTDTQYF. The CDR3 DNA follows: TGTGCCAGCAGTTACTCGAGTGGGCCTAGCACAGATACGCAGTATTTT.